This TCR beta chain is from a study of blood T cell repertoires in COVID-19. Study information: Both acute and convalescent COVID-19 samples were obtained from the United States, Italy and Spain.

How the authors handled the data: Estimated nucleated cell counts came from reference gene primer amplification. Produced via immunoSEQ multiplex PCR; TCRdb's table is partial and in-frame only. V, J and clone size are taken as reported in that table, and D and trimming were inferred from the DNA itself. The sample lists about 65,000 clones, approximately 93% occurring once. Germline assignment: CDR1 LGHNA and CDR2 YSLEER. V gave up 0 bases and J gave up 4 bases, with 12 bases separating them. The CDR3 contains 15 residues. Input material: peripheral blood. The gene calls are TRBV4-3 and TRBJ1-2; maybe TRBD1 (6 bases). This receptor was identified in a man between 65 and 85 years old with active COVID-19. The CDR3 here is CASSQDGTPIYGYTF. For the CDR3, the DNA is TGCGCCAGCAGCCAAGATGGGACACCTATCTATGGCTACACCTTC.